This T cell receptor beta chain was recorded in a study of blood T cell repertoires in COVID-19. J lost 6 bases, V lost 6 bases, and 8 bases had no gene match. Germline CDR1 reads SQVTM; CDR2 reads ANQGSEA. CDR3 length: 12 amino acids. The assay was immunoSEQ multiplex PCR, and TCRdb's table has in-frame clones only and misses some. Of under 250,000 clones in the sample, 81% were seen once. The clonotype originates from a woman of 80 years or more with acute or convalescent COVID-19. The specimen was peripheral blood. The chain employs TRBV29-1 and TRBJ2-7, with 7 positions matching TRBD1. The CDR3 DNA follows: TGCAGCGTAGAGACAGGGATCGGCGAGCAGTACTTC. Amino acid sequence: CSVETGIGEQYF.